This T cell receptor (beta chain) emerged from a study of CXCR3-negative and CXCR3-positive naive CD8 T cells. General study results and limits: Much lower diversity was found in memory CD8+ cells, while both naive subsets had comparably high diversity. Cryopreservation partially lowered CXCR3 expression, so most assays used fresh PBMCs.

At 300,000 cells each, triplicate sorts were carried out for each CD8+ T cell subset. In regard to this clonotype: Its specificity is unknown.

UMI-labeled 5' RACE yielded the TRB cDNA libraries. Following a re-call of the 5' RACE reads, TCRdb has one entry per CDR3 protein and lacks DNA. Its listing shows 45,000 to 70,000 distinct CDR3 sequences. The germline gives CDR1 MDHEN, CDR2 SYDVKM. The length of the CDR3 is 13 residues. The clonotype originates from a human donor in good health. Some clones in this sample may be carry-over from other donors' samples. Sequences were obtained from memory CD8+ T cells from blood. V usage is TRBV28 and J usage is TRBJ2-3; lacking DNA, the TRBD1 call made by TCRdb goes unchecked. The CDR3 reads CASSPRTADTQYF. Together with reference TRBV28 and TRBJ2-3, the CDR3 gives the full variable domain: DVKVTQSSRYLVKRTGEKVFLECVQDMDHENMFWYRQDPGLGLRLIYFSYDVKMKEKGDIPEGYSVSREKKERFSLILESASTNQTSMYLCASSPRTADTQYFGPGTRLTVL.